This T cell receptor beta chain was found in a study of blood T cells in healthy people across ages. This clonotype was detected only a few times. Next came a second PCR, run for about 6 to 11 cycles, which used a sample-barcoded 5' primer along with a J-beta primer mix. TCRdb re-called the 5' RACE reads with MiXCR, one entry per CDR3 protein. The sample records around 800,000 distinct CDR3 sequences, approximately 24% being singletons. Samples each yielded at least 5 micrograms of total RNA. This sample was also put to use in a study of T cells of mothers and their children.

The specimen was blood. This TCR derives from a boy aged 5-17 years in good health.

The CDR3 is CASSPERGLHGYTF. The CDR3 DNA follows: TGTGCCAGCAGCCCGGAGAGGGGACTTCATGGCTACACCTTC. The chain has TRBV7-9 and TRBJ1-2; D is possibly TRBD1 (5 bases). The germline CDR1 and CDR2 sequences are SEHNR and FQNEAQ (reference sequence). This CDR3 has 14 residues. Trimming removed 5 bases from V and 6 bases from J, with 16 bases in between.